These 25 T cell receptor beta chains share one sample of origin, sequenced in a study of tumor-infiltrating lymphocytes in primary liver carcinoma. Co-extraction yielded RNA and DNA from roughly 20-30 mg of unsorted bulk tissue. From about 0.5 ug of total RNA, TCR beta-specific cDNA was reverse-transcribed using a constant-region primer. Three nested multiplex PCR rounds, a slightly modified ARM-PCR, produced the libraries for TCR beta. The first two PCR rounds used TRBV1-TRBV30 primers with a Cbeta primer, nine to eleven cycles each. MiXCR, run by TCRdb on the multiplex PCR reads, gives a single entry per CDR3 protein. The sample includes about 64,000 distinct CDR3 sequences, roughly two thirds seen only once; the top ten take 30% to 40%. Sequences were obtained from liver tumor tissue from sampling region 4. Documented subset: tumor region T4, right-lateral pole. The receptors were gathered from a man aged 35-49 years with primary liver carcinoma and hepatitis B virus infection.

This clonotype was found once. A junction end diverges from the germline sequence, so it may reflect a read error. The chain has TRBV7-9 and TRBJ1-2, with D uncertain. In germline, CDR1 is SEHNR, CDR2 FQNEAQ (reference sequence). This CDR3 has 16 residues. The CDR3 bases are TGTTCCAGCAGCCCTGAGAGCAGGCTGTCCCAGTATGGCTACACCTTC. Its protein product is CSSSPESRLSQYGYTF.

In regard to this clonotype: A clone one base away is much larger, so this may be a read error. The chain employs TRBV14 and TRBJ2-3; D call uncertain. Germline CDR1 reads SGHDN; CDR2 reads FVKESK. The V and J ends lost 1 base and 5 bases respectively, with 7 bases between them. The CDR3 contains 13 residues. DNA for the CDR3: TGTGCCAGCAGCCAAGGCGGCGAAGATACGCAGTATTTT. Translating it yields CASSQGGEDTQYF.

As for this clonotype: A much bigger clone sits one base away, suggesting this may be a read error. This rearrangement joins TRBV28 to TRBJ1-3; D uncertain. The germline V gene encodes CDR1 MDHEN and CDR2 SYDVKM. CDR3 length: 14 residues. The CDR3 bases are TGTGTCAGCAGTTCGCCTCTTCACATGAACACCATATATTTT. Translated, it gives CVSSSPLHMNTIYF.

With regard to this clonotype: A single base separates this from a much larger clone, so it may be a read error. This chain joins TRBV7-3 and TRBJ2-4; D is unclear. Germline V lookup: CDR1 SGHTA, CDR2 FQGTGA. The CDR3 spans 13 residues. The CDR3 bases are TGTGCCAGCAGCTCAGACTTTGGAAACATTCAGTGCTTC. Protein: CASSSDFGNIQCF.

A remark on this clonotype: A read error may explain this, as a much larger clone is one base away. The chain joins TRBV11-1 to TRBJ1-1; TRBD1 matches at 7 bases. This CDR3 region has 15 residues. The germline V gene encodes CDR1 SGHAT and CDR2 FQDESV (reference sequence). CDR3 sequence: CASSPRQGRDTVAFF. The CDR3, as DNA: TGTGCCAGCAGCCCGCGACAGGGTCGGGACACTGTAGCTTTCTTT.

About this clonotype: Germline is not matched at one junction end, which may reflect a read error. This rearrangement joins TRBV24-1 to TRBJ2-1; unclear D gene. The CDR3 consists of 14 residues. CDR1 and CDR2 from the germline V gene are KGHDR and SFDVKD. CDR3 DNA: TGTGCCACCAGTGTTCGAGAGGATGGGAATGCGCAGTTCTTC. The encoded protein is CATSVREDGNAQFF.

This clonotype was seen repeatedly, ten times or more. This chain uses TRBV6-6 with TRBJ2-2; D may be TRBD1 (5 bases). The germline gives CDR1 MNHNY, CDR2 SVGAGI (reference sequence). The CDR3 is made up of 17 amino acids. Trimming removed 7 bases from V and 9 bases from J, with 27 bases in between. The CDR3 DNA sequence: TGTGCCAGCACCCCAAGAGGTTGGGTCACGGACAAGAGGGAGCTGTTTTTT. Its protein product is CASTPRGWVTDKRELFF.

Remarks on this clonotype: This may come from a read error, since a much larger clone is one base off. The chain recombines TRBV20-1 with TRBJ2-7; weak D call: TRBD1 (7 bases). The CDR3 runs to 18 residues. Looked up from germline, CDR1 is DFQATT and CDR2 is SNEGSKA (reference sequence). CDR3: CNARDRLPLAGGFYEQYF. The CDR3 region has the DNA TGCAATGCTAGAGATCGGCTACCACTGGCAGGGGGGTTCTACGAGCAGTACTTC.

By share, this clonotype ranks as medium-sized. CDR3 sequence: CASSLGGHVSYEQYF. The CDR3 DNA is TGTGCCAGCAGTTTGGGGGGGCATGTTTCCTACGAGCAGTACTTC. The chain has TRBV28 and TRBJ2-7, with a weak D call TRBD2 (7 bases). The CDR3 runs to 15 residues. The germline V gene encodes CDR1 MDHEN and CDR2 SYDVKM. The ends were cut back, 3 bases at V and 1 base at J, with 13 bases in the middle.

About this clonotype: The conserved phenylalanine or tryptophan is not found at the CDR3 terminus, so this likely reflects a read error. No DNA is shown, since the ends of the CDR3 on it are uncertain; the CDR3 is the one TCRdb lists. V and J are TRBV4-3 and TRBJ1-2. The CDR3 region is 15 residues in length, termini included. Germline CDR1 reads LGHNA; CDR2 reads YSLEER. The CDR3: CASSQSPGGYYGYIL.

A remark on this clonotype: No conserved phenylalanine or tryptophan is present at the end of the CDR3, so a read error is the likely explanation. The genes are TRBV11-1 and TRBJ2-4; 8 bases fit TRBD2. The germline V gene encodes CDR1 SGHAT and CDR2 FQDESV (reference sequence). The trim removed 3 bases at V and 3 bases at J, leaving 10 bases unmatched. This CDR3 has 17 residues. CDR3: CASSFPGTSGIKNIQYL. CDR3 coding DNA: TGTGCCAGCAGCTTTCCCGGGACTAGTGGGATCAAAAACATTCAGTACCTC.

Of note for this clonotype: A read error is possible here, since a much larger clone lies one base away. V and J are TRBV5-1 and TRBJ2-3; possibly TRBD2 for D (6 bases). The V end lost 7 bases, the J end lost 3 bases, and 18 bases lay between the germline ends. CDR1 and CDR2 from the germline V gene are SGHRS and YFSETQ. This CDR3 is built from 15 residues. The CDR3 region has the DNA TGCGCCAGCGGCCCACTACCGGGACTTACAGATACGCAGTATTTT. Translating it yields CASGPLPGLTDTQYF.

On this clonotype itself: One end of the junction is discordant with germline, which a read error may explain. CDR3: CANSSNGDGQETQYF. The CDR3 nucleotides read TGTGCCAACAGCTCGAACGGGGACGGCCAAGAAACCCAGTACTTC. The chain links TRBV5-4 to TRBJ2-5, with D possibly called TRBD1 or TRBD2 (5 bases each). CDR1 is SGHNT, CDR2 YYREEE, per germline (reference sequence). The CDR3 covers 15 residues.

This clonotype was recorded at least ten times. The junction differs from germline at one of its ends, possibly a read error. CDR3 loop: CATSRTGETEAFF. CDR3 sequence (DNA): TGTGCCACCAGTAGGACAGGGGAAACAGAAGCTTTCTTT. The chain recombines TRBV6-5 with TRBJ1-1; TRBD1 matches at 9 bases. This CDR3 is built from 13 residues. Germline assignment: CDR1 MNHEY and CDR2 SVGAGI.

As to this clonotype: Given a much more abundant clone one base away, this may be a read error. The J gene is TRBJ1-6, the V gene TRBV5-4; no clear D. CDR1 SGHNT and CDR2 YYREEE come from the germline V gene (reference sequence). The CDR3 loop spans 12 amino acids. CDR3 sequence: CASSHDNLPLHF. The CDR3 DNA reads TGTGCCAGCAGCCACGATAATTTACCCCTCCACTTT.

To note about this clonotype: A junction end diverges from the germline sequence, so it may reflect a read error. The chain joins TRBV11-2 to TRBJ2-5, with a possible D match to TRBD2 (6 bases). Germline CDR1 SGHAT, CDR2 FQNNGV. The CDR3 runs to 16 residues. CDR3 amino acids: CASSLGTLEGQETQYF. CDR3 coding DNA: TGCGCGAGCAGCTTAGGGACTTTGGAAGGACAAGAGACCCAGTACTTC.

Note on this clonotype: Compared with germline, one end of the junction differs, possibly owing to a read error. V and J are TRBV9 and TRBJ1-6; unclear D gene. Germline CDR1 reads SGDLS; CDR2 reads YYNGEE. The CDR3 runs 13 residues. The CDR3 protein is CTSSVTENSPLHF. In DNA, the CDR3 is TGTACCAGCAGTGTAACGGAAAATTCACCCCTCCACTTT. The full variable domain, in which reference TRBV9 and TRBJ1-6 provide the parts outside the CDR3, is DSGVTQTPKHLITATGQRVTLRCSPRSGDLSVYWYQQSLDQGLQFLIQYYNGEERAKGNILERFSAQQFPDLHSELNLSSLELGDSALYFCTSSVTENSPLHFGNGTRLTVT.

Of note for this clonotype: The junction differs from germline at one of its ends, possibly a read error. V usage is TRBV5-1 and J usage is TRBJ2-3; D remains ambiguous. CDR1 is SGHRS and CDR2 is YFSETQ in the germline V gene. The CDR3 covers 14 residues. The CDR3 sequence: CTSRRAGLTDAQYF. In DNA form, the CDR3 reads TGCACCAGCAGACGGGCCGGTCTCACAGATGCGCAGTATTTT.

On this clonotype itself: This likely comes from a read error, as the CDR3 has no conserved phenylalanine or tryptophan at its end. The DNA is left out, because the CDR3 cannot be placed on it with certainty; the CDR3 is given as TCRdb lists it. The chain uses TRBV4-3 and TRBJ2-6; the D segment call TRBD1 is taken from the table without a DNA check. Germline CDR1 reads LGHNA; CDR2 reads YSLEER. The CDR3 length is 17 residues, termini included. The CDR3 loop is CASSQDGSGREANVPTY.

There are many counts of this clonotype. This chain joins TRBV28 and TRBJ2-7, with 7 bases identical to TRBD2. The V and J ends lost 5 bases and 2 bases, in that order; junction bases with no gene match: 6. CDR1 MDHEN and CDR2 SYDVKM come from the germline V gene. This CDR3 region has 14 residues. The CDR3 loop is CASSRGRVTYEQYF. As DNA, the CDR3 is TGTGCCAGCAGTAGAGGGAGGGTTACCTACGAGCAGTACTTC.

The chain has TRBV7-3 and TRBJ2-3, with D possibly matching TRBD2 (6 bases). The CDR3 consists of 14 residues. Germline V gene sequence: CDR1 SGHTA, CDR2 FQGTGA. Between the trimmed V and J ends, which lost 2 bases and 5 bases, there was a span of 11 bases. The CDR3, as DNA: TGTGCCAGCAGCTTAGGAGCCGGGAGAGATACGCAGTATTTT. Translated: CASSLGAGRDTQYF.

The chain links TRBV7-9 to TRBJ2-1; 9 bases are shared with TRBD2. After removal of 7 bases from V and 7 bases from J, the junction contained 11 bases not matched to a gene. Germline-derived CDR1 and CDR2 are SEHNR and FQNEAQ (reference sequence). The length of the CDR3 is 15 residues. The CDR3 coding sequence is TGTGCCAGCATCAACCTAGCGGGGTCGGGGAATGAGCAGTTCTTC. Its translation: CASINLAGSGNEQFF.

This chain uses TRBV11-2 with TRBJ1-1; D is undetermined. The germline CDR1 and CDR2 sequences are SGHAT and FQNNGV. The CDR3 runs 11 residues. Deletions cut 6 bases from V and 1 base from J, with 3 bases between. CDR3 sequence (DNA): TGTGCCAGCAGACAGAACACTGAAGCTTTCTTT. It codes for CASRQNTEAFF.

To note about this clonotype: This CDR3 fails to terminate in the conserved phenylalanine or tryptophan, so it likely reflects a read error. The CDR3 bases are TGTGCCAGCAGTAGATTCGGGTTGGGGGACAATCAGCCCCAGCATTAT. This encodes CASSRFGLGDNQPQHY. The chain joins TRBV6-1 to TRBJ1-5, with D possibly matching TRBD1 (5 bases). The CDR3 runs to 16 residues. The germline V and J ends were trimmed by 5 bases and 3 bases, with 17 bases remaining between them. Germline V gene lookup returns CDR1 MNHNS and CDR2 SASEGT.

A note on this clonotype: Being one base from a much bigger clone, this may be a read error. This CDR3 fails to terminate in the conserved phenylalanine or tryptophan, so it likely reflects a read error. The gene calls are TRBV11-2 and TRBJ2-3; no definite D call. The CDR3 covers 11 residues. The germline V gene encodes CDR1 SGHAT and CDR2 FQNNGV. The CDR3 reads CVSSLGDTQYS. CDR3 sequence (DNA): TGTGTCAGCAGCTTAGGAGATACGCAGTATTCT.